The 30 T cell receptor beta chains below come from one sample, sequenced in a study of cytomegalovirus exposure and HLA in healthy donors. The PCR ran on 60 Vbeta and 13 Jbeta primers. Using immunoSEQ multiplex PCR, the repertoire was profiled, and TCRdb retains in-frame clones only, with some absent. The sample lists some 130,000 clones, roughly two thirds occurring once. The sequenced sample consisted of PBMCs. Receptor source: a young man in good health and CMV-seropositive.

The chain has TRBV4-1 and TRBJ2-7, with TRBD2 identical over 8 bases. V dropped 1 base and J dropped 0; count of bases not matched to a gene: 11. The germline V gene encodes CDR1 MGHRA and CDR2 YSYEKL. This CDR3 region has 18 residues. CDR3 nucleotide sequence: TGCGCCAGCAGCCAAGCTGTCCCGGTAGCGGGGAGCTCCTACGAGCAGTACTTC. Translated, it gives CASSQAVPVAGSSYEQYF.

This clone was observed a handful of times. This chain joins TRBV18 and TRBJ2-1; 9 bases fit TRBD1. The CDR3 extends over 17 amino acids. The V gene end was trimmed by 8 bases and the J gene end by 2 bases; junction bases not matched to a gene: 13. Germline V gene lookup returns CDR1 KGHSH and CDR2 LQKENI. CDR3 bases: TGTGCCAGCCCCGGACAGGGGCCGACAAGCGCCTACAATGAGCAGTTCTTC. Translated, it gives CASPGQGPTSAYNEQFF. Looking up the rest from reference TRBV18 and TRBJ2-1 gives the full variable domain: NAGVMQNPRHLVRRRGQEARLRCSPMKGHSHVYWYRQLPEEGLKFMVYLQKENIIDESGMPKERFSAEFPKEGPSILRIQQVVRGDSAAYFCASPGQGPTSAYNEQFFGPGTRLTVL.

J is TRBJ2-7 and V is TRBV7-9, with TRBD2 matching over 8 bases. The CDR3 is 14 amino acids. CDR1 and CDR2 (germline): SEHNR, FQNEAQ (reference sequence). V was pared by 5 bases and J by 6 bases, with 9 bases of the junction left unmatched. As DNA, the CDR3 is TGTGCCAGCAGCCCGGGGACTAGTTCGGGCGAGCAGTACTTC. This translates into CASSPGTSSGEQYF.

The chain joins TRBV18 to TRBJ2-5; tentatively, D is TRBD1 (5 bases). The last part of the DNA fits TRBJ2-7 better; the J call may be wrong. Germline assignment: CDR1 KGHSH and CDR2 LQKENI. CDR3 length: 12 amino acids. DNA for the CDR3: TGTGCCAGCTCACCGACGACAGACGAGCAGTACTTC. Protein sequence: CASSPTTDEQYF.

Comment on this clone: This sample also contains other DNA sequences that code for the same CDR3. This chain links TRBV12-5 with TRBJ2-1; no reliable D call. The CDR3 runs 14 residues. Trimming left V 5 bases short and J 1 base short, with 9 bases between. CDR1 and CDR2 (germline): LGHNT, FRNRAP. The chain's CDR3 is CASGLFGSYNEQFF. For the CDR3, the DNA is TGTGCTAGTGGTCTCTTCGGGTCCTACAATGAGCAGTTCTTC.

The rearrangement uses TRBV9 and TRBJ1-1; 7 positions match TRBD1. Germline V gene lookup returns CDR1 SGDLS and CDR2 YYNGEE. The CDR3 has 15 residues. After removal of 3 bases from V and 0 bases from J, the junction contained 5 bases not matched to a gene. The CDR3 DNA reads as TGTGCCAGCAGCGCATCGGGACAGCTGAACACTGAAGCTTTCTTT. Protein: CASSASGQLNTEAFF.

This chain links TRBV18 with TRBJ2-2; 8 nucleotides agree with TRBD1. V shed 6 bases, J shed 5 bases, and the junction held 8 bases outside the gene matches. In germline, CDR1 is KGHSH, CDR2 LQKENI. CDR3 length: 15 residues. DNA of the CDR3: TGTGCCAGCTCCTCGAGGACAGGGCGAACCGGGGAGCTGTTTTTT. Translating gives CASSSRTGRTGELFF.

V gene TRBV6-1 combines with J gene TRBJ2-2; 8 bases line up with TRBD1. With V trimmed by 2 bases and J by 7 bases, 3 bases remained unmatched. The CDR3 spans 14 residues. CDR1 and CDR2 (germline): MNHNS, SASEGT. The CDR3 reads CASSEQGANGELFF. Here the CDR3 DNA reads TGTGCCAGCAGTGAACAGGGGGCGAACGGGGAGCTGTTTTTT.

This clone was counted only a few times. The chain has TRBV5-1 and TRBJ1-1; a possible D gene is TRBD1 (5 bases). The germline V gene has CDR1 SGHRS and CDR2 YFSETQ. The CDR3 is made up of 15 amino acids. Trimming took off 0 bases at V and 4 bases at J, with 13 bases between the two ends. DNA for the CDR3: TGCGCCAGCAGCTTGGTCGGGAGGGGAAGCACTGAAGCTTTCTTT. Its translation: CASSLVGRGSTEAFF.

V is TRBV7-2 and J is TRBJ2-1; 9 bases agree with TRBD2. Losses at the gene ends were 5 bases for V and 8 bases for J; bases not matched to a gene: 10. Germline V CDR1 and CDR2: SGHTA, FQGNSA. This CDR3 comprises 15 residues. The CDR3 reads CASSIGLAGWDEQFF. The CDR3 nucleotides are TGTGCCAGCAGCATAGGGCTAGCGGGATGGGATGAGCAGTTCTTC.

V usage is TRBV10-1 and J usage is TRBJ1-1; 7 bases are shared with TRBD1. The trim removed 4 bases at V and 6 bases at J, leaving 2 bases unmatched. This CDR3 contains 12 residues. In germline, CDR1 is WNHNN, CDR2 SYGVQD (reference sequence). The CDR3 sequence: CASSGQGSEAFF. The CDR3 nucleotides are TGCGCCAGCAGTGGACAGGGCTCTGAAGCTTTCTTT.

The V call is TRBV25-1, the J call TRBJ1-5, with TRBD1 identical over 7 bases. Per the germline V gene, CDR1 is MGHDK and CDR2 is SYGVNS. V shed 6 bases and J 1 base; nucleotides not matched to a gene: 6. This CDR3 has 15 residues. CDR3 nucleotides: TGTGCCAGCAGAGGGGGCAGCGGCAGCAATCAGCCCCAGCATTTT. Translation gives CASRGGSGSNQPQHF.

The rearrangement joins TRBV6-5 to TRBJ2-7; TRBD2 might be the D (5 bases). The CDR3 contains 16 residues. The V gene lost 0 bases and the J gene lost 1 base, with 13 bases spanning the gap. Germline-derived CDR1 and CDR2 are MNHEY and SVGAGI. CDR3 residues: CASSYSPGDSSYEQYF. CDR3 coding DNA: TGTGCCAGCAGTTACTCCCCCGGGGATTCTTCCTACGAGCAGTACTTC.

The V and J genes are TRBV2 and TRBJ2-5, with a possible D match to TRBD1 (6 bases). Germline assignment: CDR1 SNHLY and CDR2 FYNNEI. CDR3 length: 13 residues. The germline V and J ends were trimmed by 5 bases and 1 base, with 8 bases remaining between them. The CDR3 sequence: CASSTGSQETQYF. In DNA, the CDR3 is TGTGCCAGCAGTACAGGGAGCCAAGAGACCCAGTACTTC.

The V call is TRBV27, the J call TRBJ2-1; 10 bases align to TRBD2. The V gene's germline CDR1 is MNHEY and CDR2 SMNVEV (reference sequence). The CDR3 covers 16 residues. Trimming took 8 bases from V and 3 from J; bases not matched to a gene: 10. The CDR3 bases are TGTGCCAGCCGCGGGACTAGCGCTCCCCGCTACAATGAGCAGTTCTTC. Translating it yields CASRGTSAPRYNEQFF.

This clone was picked up a small number of times. The genes are TRBV5-6 and TRBJ2-7; TRBD2 agrees at 11 bases. The CDR3 is 16 residues long. Germline CDR1 and CDR2: SGHDT and YYEEEE. V gave up 2 bases and J gave up 3 bases; unmatched junction bases: 7. The CDR3 coding sequence is TGTGCCAGCAGCTTTTTACTAGCGGGAGAGTTCTACGAGCAGTACTTC. It is translated as CASSFLLAGEFYEQYF.

This clone was seen only a few times. The gene calls are TRBV5-1 and TRBJ2-3; 10 bases are shared with TRBD2. Germline V gives CDR1 SGHRS, CDR2 YFSETQ. The CDR3 is made up of 15 amino acids. J lost 2 bases, V lost 3 bases, and 3 bases had no gene match. CDR3 sequence (DNA): TGCGCCAGCAGCTCGCTAGCGGGAGACACAGATACGCAGTATTTT. Translation: CASSSLAGDTDTQYF.

The rearrangement uses TRBV5-6 and TRBJ2-2; D gene ambiguous. The CDR3 is 13 residues long. Trimming pared 0 bases from V and 6 bases from J, leaving 6 bases between. Germline CDR1 is SGHDT and CDR2 is YYEEEE. The CDR3 reads CASSLGLPGELFF. The CDR3 nucleotides read TGTGCCAGCAGCTTGGGGCTCCCCGGGGAGCTGTTTTTT.

The V call is TRBV6-6, the J call TRBJ2-1; 10 bases are shared with TRBD2. J lost 9 bases, V lost 0 bases, and 5 bases had no gene match. This CDR3 contains 15 residues. Germline V gives CDR1 MNHNY, CDR2 SVGAGI (reference sequence). The CDR3 reads CASSYSASGRGEQFF. CDR3 DNA: TGTGCCAGCAGTTACTCAGCTAGCGGGAGAGGTGAGCAGTTCTTC.

V is TRBV9 and J is TRBJ1-2; TRBD1 matches 9 bases. The CDR3 extends over 17 amino acids. CDR1 and CDR2 (germline): SGDLS, YYNGEE. V lost 4 bases and J lost 8; bases outside the gene matches: 18. CDR3 amino acids: CASSRHPFSRDRDGYTF. In DNA form, the CDR3 reads TGTGCCAGCAGCCGTCACCCTTTTTCTCGGGACAGGGACGGCTACACCTTC. The complete variable domain, with remaining parts taken from reference TRBV9 and TRBJ1-2, reads DSGVTQTPKHLITATGQRVTLRCSPRSGDLSVYWYQQSLDQGLQFLIQYYNGEERAKGNILERFSAQQFPDLHSELNLSSLELGDSALYFCASSRHPFSRDRDGYTFGSGTRLTVV.

This chain links TRBV11-2 with TRBJ2-7; 8 bases are shared with TRBD2. After removal of 0 bases from V and 4 bases from J, the junction contained 8 bases not matched to a gene. The CDR3 runs to 16 residues. Germline V gene data show CDR1 as SGHAT and CDR2 as FQNNGV. The CDR3 region is CASSLDLSGSSYEQYF. CDR3 in DNA: TGTGCCAGCAGCTTAGATCTAAGCGGGAGTTCATACGAGCAGTACTTC.

In this sample, this clone turned up a few times. The chain links TRBV30 to TRBJ2-7, with a weak D call TRBD1 (5 bases). Trimming took off 4 bases at V and 0 bases at J, with 10 bases between the two ends. CDR1 is GTSNPN, CDR2 SVGIG, per germline (reference sequence). CDR3 length: 13 amino acids. For the CDR3, the DNA is TGTGCCTGGAATTACAGGAGCTCCTACGAGCAGTACTTC. This encodes CAWNYRSSYEQYF.

This clone occurred a few times. The chain uses TRBV19 and TRBJ1-2, with D possibly being TRBD1 (5 bases). Germline CDR1 LNHDA, CDR2 SQIVND (reference sequence). Trimming removed 3 bases at V and 2 bases at J, with 13 bases between. The CDR3 loop spans 15 amino acids. CDR3 amino acids: CASSIRAGKNYGYTF. The CDR3 nucleotides are TGTGCCAGTAGTATCAGGGCAGGGAAGAACTATGGCTACACCTTC.

CDR3 coding DNA: TGTGCCAGCAGCGGACATTTCTCTGGAAACACCATATATTTT. It codes for CASSGHFSGNTIYF. The rearrangement joins TRBV25-1 to TRBJ1-3, with D perhaps TRBD1 (5 bases). The CDR3 totals 14 residues. V shed 6 bases and J shed 0 bases, with 9 bases lying between them. The V gene's germline CDR1 is MGHDK and CDR2 SYGVNS.

The rearrangement uses TRBV7-3 and TRBJ2-1; TRBD1 agrees at 7 bases. With 4 bases clipped from V and 3 bases from J, the junction kept 9 bases outside the gene matches. Per the germline V gene, CDR1 is SGHTA and CDR2 is FQGTGA. CDR3 size: 16 residues. CDR3 region: CASSYTGTVDYNEQFF. The CDR3 region has the DNA TGTGCCAGCAGCTATACCGGGACAGTAGACTACAATGAGCAGTTCTTC.

The V and J genes are TRBV7-9 and TRBJ2-5; D remains ambiguous. The CDR3 consists of 13 residues. Germline V lookup: CDR1 SEHNR, CDR2 FQNEAQ (reference sequence). Trimming took off 2 bases at V and 7 bases at J, with 11 bases between the two ends. In DNA, the CDR3 is TGTGCCAGCAGCTTACCAGATTTTGGGACCCAGTACTTC. The encoded protein is CASSLPDFGTQYF.

The chain carries TRBV4-1 and TRBJ2-7; 10 bases map to TRBD1. The V gene end was trimmed by 2 bases and the J gene end by 5 bases; junction bases not matched to a gene: 9. CDR3 size: 16 residues. The germline CDR1 and CDR2 sequences are MGHRA and YSYEKL. The CDR3, as DNA: TGCGCCAGCAGCCAATCCCGGGACAGGGGTCTACACGAGCAGTACTTC. Its protein product is CASSQSRDRGLHEQYF.

The J gene is TRBJ1-3, the V gene TRBV5-4, with TRBD1 matching over 7 bases. Trimming removed 5 bases from V and 5 bases from J; junction bases left unmatched: 7. The germline V gene encodes CDR1 SGHNT and CDR2 YYREEE (reference sequence). The CDR3 runs 14 residues. CDR3 sequence (DNA): TGTGCCAGCAGTTCCGGGACAGATAGAAACACCATATATTTT. As protein: CASSSGTDRNTIYF.

The chain links TRBV6-6 to TRBJ1-4; D is uncertain. Germline V gives CDR1 MNHNY, CDR2 SVGAGI (reference sequence). This CDR3 spans 14 amino acids. Trimming shortened V by 2 bases and J by 4 bases, and 8 bases separated the two germline ends. The CDR3 here is CASSYGPLNEKLFF. DNA of the CDR3: TGTGCCAGCAGTTACGGTCCACTTAATGAAAAACTGTTTTTT.

This chain connects TRBV28 to TRBJ1-1, with D possibly TRBD1 on 6 matching bases. Germline values: CDR1 MDHEN, CDR2 SYDVKM. The CDR3 sequence is 15 residues long. The V gene lost 3 bases and the J gene lost 11 bases, with 22 bases spanning the gap. The CDR3 spells CASSLVLTRGFRAFF. In DNA form, the CDR3 reads TGTGCCAGCAGTTTGGTACTGACCAGGGGATTTAGGGCTTTCTTT.